The rows below give T cell receptor beta chains drawn from one sample of a study of T-cell reconstitution after alpha-beta-depleted transplantation in children. One entry per CDR3 protein, called by TCRdb with MiXCR from the PCR reads. The sample lists 450,000 to 600,000 distinct CDR3 sequences, about 17% occurring once. The sample in question was PBMCs from the stem cell graft donor, obtained from the stem cell graft. These receptors were taken from a human donor who donated a stem cell graft to a child with acute lymphoblastic leukemia. CDR3s include the opening cysteine and the closing phenylalanine or tryptophan. A D gene is named only where the DNA matches it firmly. Expanded clones get a size class; other rows say once, few or many, or leave the size out.

J gene: TRBJ1-1; V gene: TRBV25-1; clone size: -; D gene: -; CDR3 protein: CASSDRTSEAFF; CDR3 DNA: TGTGCCAGCAGTGATCGGACCTCCGAAGCTTTCTTT
J gene: TRBJ2-1; V gene: TRBV5-5; clone size: -; D gene: -; CDR3 protein: CASSSNRESSYNEQFF; CDR3 DNA: TGTGCCAGCAGTAGCAACAGGGAGAGCTCCTACAATGAGCAGTTCTTC
J gene: TRBJ1-1; V gene: TRBV30; clone size: few; D gene: TRBD1; CDR3 protein: CAWSVVTGGTEAFF; CDR3 DNA: TGTGCCTGGAGTGTTGTGACAGGGGGCACTGAAGCTTTCTTT
J gene: TRBJ2-1; V gene: TRBV18; clone size: few; D gene: -; CDR3 protein: CASSPRGPSSDNEQFF; CDR3 DNA: TGTGCCAGCTCACCACGGGGTCCCTCTAGTGACAATGAGCAGTTCTTC
J gene: TRBJ2-5; V gene: TRBV4-1; clone size: few; D gene: -; CDR3 protein: CASSQEEGGLRETQYF; CDR3 DNA: TGCGCCAGCAGCCAAGAGGAAGGAGGGCTTCGAGAGACCCAGTACTTC
J gene: TRBJ2-2; V gene: TRBV5-1; clone size: -; D gene: -; CDR3 protein: CASSAPGEKNGELFF; CDR3 DNA: TGCGCCAGCAGCGCTCCGGGAGAAAAGAACGGGGAGCTGTTTTTT
J gene: TRBJ2-3; V gene: TRBV5-1; clone size: -; D gene: -; CDR3 protein: CASSFGPYPDTQYF; CDR3 DNA: TGCGCCAGCAGCTTCGGACCTTACCCAGATACGCAGTATTTT
J gene: TRBJ2-3; V gene: TRBV29-1; clone size: many; D gene: -; CDR3 protein: CSVGKKPDTQYF; CDR3 DNA: TGCAGCGTTGGTAAGAAACCAGATACGCAGTATTTT
J gene: TRBJ2-5; V gene: TRBV5-1; clone size: -; D gene: -; CDR3 protein: CASTTGTATQYF; CDR3 DNA: TGCGCCAGCACCACAGGGACCGCGACCCAGTACTTC
J gene: TRBJ1-1; V gene: TRBV18; clone size: once; D gene: TRBD1; CDR3 protein: CASSPSTGGTEAFF; CDR3 DNA: TGTGCCAGCTCACCTTCGACAGGGGGGACTGAAGCTTTCTTT
J gene: TRBJ2-7; V gene: TRBV20-1; clone size: -; D gene: -; CDR3 protein: CSAPRGPYEQYF; CDR3 DNA: TGCAGTGCTCCCCGGGGTCCCTACGAGCAGTACTTC
J gene: TRBJ1-5; V gene: TRBV12-3/TRBV12-4; clone size: -; D gene: -; CDR3 protein: CASSLGLVGTSNQPQHF; CDR3 DNA: TGTGCCAGCAGTTTAGGGTTGGTGGGAACTAGCAATCAGCCCCAGCATTTT
J gene: TRBJ1-5; V gene: TRBV5-1; clone size: -; D gene: -; CDR3 protein: CASSWGGADSNQPQHF; CDR3 DNA: TGCGCCAGCAGCTGGGGCGGGGCAGATAGCAATCAGCCCCAGCATTTT
J gene: TRBJ2-5; V gene: TRBV5-6; clone size: -; D gene: TRBD2; CDR3 protein: CASSLRLADPYQETQYF; CDR3 DNA: TGTGCCAGCAGCTTGAGACTAGCGGATCCCTACCAAGAGACCCAGTACTTC
J gene: TRBJ2-3; V gene: TRBV15; clone size: few; D gene: TRBD2; CDR3 protein: CATSRERPAGDTQYF; CDR3 DNA: TGTGCCACCAGCAGAGAGCGGCCAGCGGGAGACACGCAGTATTTT
J gene: TRBJ2-1; V gene: TRBV20-1; clone size: few; D gene: -; CDR3 protein: CSARDYRAHYNEQFF; CDR3 DNA: TGCAGTGCTAGAGACTACAGGGCGCATTACAATGAGCAGTTCTTC
J gene: TRBJ2-7; V gene: TRBV4-1; clone size: few; D gene: -; CDR3 protein: CASSQESRTVYEQYF; CDR3 DNA: TGCGCCAGCAGCCAAGAATCTCGGACAGTCTACGAGCAGTACTTC
J gene: TRBJ2-2; V gene: TRBV20-1; clone size: -; D gene: TRBD2; CDR3 protein: CSASGLAGESGELFF; CDR3 DNA: TGCAGTGCCAGCGGACTAGCGGGAGAGTCCGGGGAGCTGTTTTTT
J gene: TRBJ2-5; V gene: TRBV28; clone size: -; D gene: -; CDR3 protein: CASSGYRPQETQYF; CDR3 DNA: TGTGCCAGCAGTGGATACAGGCCACAAGAGACCCAGTACTTC
J gene: TRBJ2-7; V gene: TRBV20-1; clone size: few; D gene: TRBD1; CDR3 protein: CSARDPRTGTYEQYF; CDR3 DNA: TGCAGTGCTAGAGATCCCCGGACAGGGACCTACGAGCAGTACTTC
J gene: TRBJ2-2; V gene: TRBV27; clone size: few; D gene: -; CDR3 protein: CASSLILGELFF; CDR3 DNA: TGTGCCAGCAGTTTAATACTCGGGGAGCTGTTTTTT
J gene: TRBJ2-2; V gene: TRBV20-1; clone size: once; D gene: -; CDR3 protein: CCARGPRGQGNTGELFF; CDR3 DNA: TGCTGTGCTAGAGGCCCTCGGGGCCAGGGAAACACCGGGGAGCTGTTTTTT
J gene: TRBJ2-3; V gene: TRBV6-1; clone size: many; D gene: -; CDR3 protein: CASNWGRGRTDTQYF; CDR3 DNA: TGTGCCAGCAACTGGGGGCGGGGGCGCACAGATACGCAGTATTTT
J gene: TRBJ2-3; V gene: TRBV29-1; clone size: -; D gene: -; CDR3 protein: CSVTSALQDTQYF; CDR3 DNA: TGCAGCGTGACTAGTGCCCTCCAAGATACGCAGTATTTT
J gene: TRBJ2-1; V gene: TRBV5-6; clone size: few; D gene: -; CDR3 protein: CASSFGAVEQFF; CDR3 DNA: TGTGCCAGCAGCTTCGGTGCGGTTGAGCAGTTCTTC
J gene: TRBJ2-2; V gene: TRBV6-1; clone size: few; D gene: -; CDR3 protein: CASSEEHEGANTGELFF; CDR3 DNA: TGTGCCAGCAGTGAAGAGCACGAGGGGGCGAACACCGGGGAGCTGTTTTTT
J gene: TRBJ1-1; V gene: TRBV20-1; clone size: -; D gene: -; CDR3 protein: CSAPNPTMMNTEAFF; CDR3 DNA: TGCAGTGCCCCTAACCCCACAATGATGAACACTGAAGCTTTCTTT
J gene: TRBJ2-2; V gene: TRBV11-2; clone size: few; D gene: TRBD2; CDR3 protein: CASSPGQTSGSMNTGELFF; CDR3 DNA: TGTGCCAGCAGCCCCGGACAGACTAGCGGGAGTATGAACACCGGGGAGCTGTTTTTT
J gene: TRBJ2-7; V gene: TRBV6-1; clone size: -; D gene: -; CDR3 protein: CASRESETYEQYF; CDR3 DNA: TGTGCCAGCAGGGAGAGCGAGACCTACGAGCAGTACTTC
J gene: TRBJ2-5; V gene: TRBV20-1; clone size: -; D gene: TRBD2; CDR3 protein: CSARDQTSGDQETQYF; CDR3 DNA: TGCAGTGCTAGAGATCAAACTAGCGGAGATCAAGAGACCCAGTACTTC
J gene: TRBJ1-4; V gene: TRBV18; clone size: -; D gene: -; CDR3 protein: CASSPPSYGRREKLFF; CDR3 DNA: TGTGCCAGCTCACCACCGTCTTATGGAAGGCGGGAAAAACTGTTTTTT
J gene: TRBJ1-2; V gene: TRBV20-1; clone size: few; D gene: -; CDR3 protein: CSAPLPGIQYGYTF; CDR3 DNA: TGCAGTGCTCCCCTCCCCGGGATCCAGTATGGCTACACCTTC
J gene: TRBJ1-2; V gene: TRBV5-1; clone size: few; D gene: TRBD1; CDR3 protein: CASSKNRGPDYGYTF; CDR3 DNA: TGCGCCAGCAGCAAGAACAGGGGACCCGATTATGGCTACACCTTC
J gene: TRBJ1-1; V gene: TRBV12-3/TRBV12-4; clone size: few; D gene: -; CDR3 protein: CASSSTNGHPNTEAFF; CDR3 DNA: TGTGCCAGCAGTTCGACAAACGGTCACCCGAACACTGAAGCTTTCTTT
J gene: TRBJ1-2; V gene: TRBV7-2; clone size: -; D gene: -; CDR3 protein: CASSSSPNYGYTF; CDR3 DNA: TGTGCCAGCAGCTCCTCTCCTAACTATGGCTACACCTTC
J gene: TRBJ2-3; V gene: TRBV7-9; clone size: -; D gene: -; CDR3 protein: CASSSEYSTDTQYF; CDR3 DNA: TGTGCCAGCAGCTCCGAATACTCCACAGATACGCAGTATTTT
J gene: TRBJ2-1; V gene: TRBV21-1; clone size: -; D gene: -; CDR3 protein: CASSKGHKTSGNSYNEQFF; CDR3 DNA: TGTGCCAGCAGCAAAGGGCATAAGACTAGCGGGAACTCCTACAATGAGCAGTTCTTC
J gene: TRBJ2-2; V gene: TRBV30; clone size: -; D gene: -; CDR3 protein: CAWSVTNTGELFF; CDR3 DNA: TGTGCCTGGAGTGTAACTAACACCGGGGAGCTGTTTTTT
J gene: TRBJ2-7; V gene: TRBV27; clone size: -; D gene: -; CDR3 protein: CASSLSQGGYEQYF; CDR3 DNA: TGTGCCAGCAGTTTGTCCCAGGGTGGGTACGAGCAGTACTTC
J gene: TRBJ2-5; V gene: TRBV12-3/TRBV12-4; clone size: -; D gene: TRBD2; CDR3 protein: CASRVGAPGLAAGETQYF; CDR3 DNA: TGTGCCAGCAGAGTAGGGGCCCCGGGACTAGCGGCAGGAGAGACCCAGTACTTC
J gene: TRBJ1-4; V gene: TRBV27; clone size: -; D gene: -; CDR3 protein: CASSYGPGNEKLFF; CDR3 DNA: TGTGCCAGCAGTTACGGCCCGGGCAATGAAAAACTGTTTTTT
J gene: TRBJ2-1; V gene: TRBV27; clone size: -; D gene: TRBD1; CDR3 protein: CASRARDRGIIEQFF; CDR3 DNA: TGTGCCAGCAGGGCCCGGGACAGGGGAATTATTGAGCAGTTCTTC
J gene: TRBJ2-5; V gene: TRBV7-6; clone size: -; D gene: -; CDR3 protein: CASSLGGRGSRGETQYF; CDR3 DNA: TGTGCCAGCAGCTTAGGGGGAAGGGGATCACGAGGAGAGACCCAGTACTTC
J gene: TRBJ2-1; V gene: TRBV5-1; clone size: -; D gene: -; CDR3 protein: CASRPERDNEQFF; CDR3 DNA: TGCGCCAGCAGGCCGGAGCGGGACAATGAGCAGTTCTTC
J gene: TRBJ1-1; V gene: TRBV6-1; clone size: few; D gene: -; CDR3 protein: CASSANRAVKGRMNTEAFF; CDR3 DNA: TGTGCCAGCAGTGCAAACCGAGCGGTGAAGGGGAGGATGAACACTGAAGCTTTCTTT
J gene: TRBJ1-1; V gene: TRBV5-1; clone size: -; D gene: -; CDR3 protein: CASSLMLGGNTEAFF; CDR3 DNA: TGCGCCAGCAGCTTGATGTTGGGAGGGAACACTGAAGCTTTCTTT